This record covers a single T cell receptor (beta chain). TCRdb's copy holds only in-frame clones and misses some; the assay was immunoSEQ multiplex PCR. The repertoire consists of 550,000 to 800,000 clones, with roughly 85% occurring once and the leading ten covering approximately 0.01%. This sample stems from a study of shared T cell receptors in the human thymus. The V and J ends lost 7 bases and 6 bases, in that order; junction bases with no gene match: 9. The CDR3 totals 13 residues. Germline CDR1 is MNHEY and CDR2 is SMNVEV (reference sequence). This sample also appeared in a second study, on human thymus T cells. That work contributes: It looked as if thymic and blood repertoires used V and J genes in a biased way. Thymic TCR repertoires of unrelated people reportedly overlapped highly.

The source is a girl under two years old with a congenital heart defect. The sequenced sample was thymocytes. The J gene is TRBJ2-7, the V gene TRBV27, with 7 positions matching TRBD1. The CDR3 region is CASKLRDSLEQYF. The CDR3 coding sequence is TGTGCCAGCAAACTCCGGGACAGCCTCGAGCAGTACTTC.